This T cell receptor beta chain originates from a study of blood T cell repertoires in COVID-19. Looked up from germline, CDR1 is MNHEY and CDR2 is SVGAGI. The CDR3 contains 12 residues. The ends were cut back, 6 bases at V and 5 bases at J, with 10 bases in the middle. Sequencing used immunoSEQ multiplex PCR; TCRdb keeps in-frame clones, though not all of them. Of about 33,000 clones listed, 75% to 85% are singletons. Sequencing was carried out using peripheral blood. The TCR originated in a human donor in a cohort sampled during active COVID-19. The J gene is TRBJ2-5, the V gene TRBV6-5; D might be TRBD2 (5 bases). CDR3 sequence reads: CASSSTTETQYF. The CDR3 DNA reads TGTGCCAGCAGCTCGACTACGGAGACCCAGTACTTC.